This record covers a single TCR beta chain. Its specificity is unknown. This CDR3 is 16 amino acids long. The germline V and J ends were trimmed by 4 bases and 9 bases, with 22 bases remaining between them. Germline CDR1 reads SGHTA; CDR2 reads FQGNSA. The table came from immunoSEQ multiplex PCR; TCRdb's copy has only in-frame clones and leaves some out. The data hold roughly 67,000 clones, with 60% to 85% observed a single time. The sample originates from a study of vaccination effects on CD4 cells after COVID-19. Findings and limits, study-wide: Few convalescent patients and no early post-infection timepoints were included in the study. There was marked clonal contraction among infection- and vaccine-induced clones late after vaccination. Within healthy vaccinees, only 1 of 255 vaccine-induced clones displayed cross-reactivity with common cold coronaviruses.

Expansion with viral peptide pools was applied to antigen-specific CD4+ T cells by the ViraFEST assay prior to sequencing. Culturing for approximately 10 days preceded CD4+ T cell isolation. None of these healthy vaccinees had been infected with SARS-CoV-2 before vaccination. Cultures used more than 1.5 million PBMC per well, approximately 10 IU/ml IL-2 and approximately 10 ug/ml peptides. The input for sequencing was CD4+ T cells from PBMCs cultured with SARS-CoV-2 spike peptides, taken before COVID-19 vaccination. The chain couples TRBV7-2 to TRBJ2-1; D might be TRBD1 (8 bases). This receptor was identified in a human donor who received a COVID-19 vaccine. In nucleotides, the CDR3 is TGTGCCAGCAGCTACCGGACAGGGAGGGATAAGGGTGAGCAGTTCTTC. The encoded protein is CASSYRTGRDKGEQFF. The full variable domain, completed using reference TRBV7-2 and TRBJ2-1, is GAGVSQSPSNKVTEKGKDVELRCDPISGHTALYWYRQSLGQGLEFLIYFQGNSAPDKSGLPSDRFSAERTGGSVSTLTIQRTQQEDSAVYLCASSYRTGRDKGEQFFGPGTRLTVL.